The rows below give T cell receptor beta chains drawn from one sample of a study of shared clonotypes between healthy human individuals. Profiled with immunoSEQ multiplex PCR; TCRdb holds only in-frame clones, not every one. The sample has about 2.1 million clones, 90% to 95% seen once. What was sequenced was naive CD8+ T cells from PBMCs. These receptors originate from a man younger than 35 in good health. Some clones in this sample may be carry-over from other donors' samples. CDR3s include the opening cysteine and the closing phenylalanine or tryptophan. D genes are given only for firm matches.

j_call | v_call | d_call | cdr3_length | cdr3_aa | cdr3_nt
TRBJ2-2 | TRBV29-1 | NA | 12 | CSVAGDTGELFF | TGCAGCGTTGCCGGGGATACCGGGGAGCTGTTTTTT
TRBJ1-1 | TRBV29-1 | NA | 11 | CSVVGTKQAFF | TGCAGCGTTGTCGGGACAAAGCAAGCTTTCTTT
TRBJ2-7 | TRBV19 | TRBD1 | 17 | CASSIGPGQGIGDEQYF | TGTGCCAGTAGTATAGGGCCGGGACAGGGCATTGGCGACGAGCAGTACTTC
TRBJ2-1 | TRBV11-2 | NA | 14 | CASRRQAPYNEQFF | TGTGCCAGCCGGAGGCAGGCCCCCTACAATGAGCAGTTCTTC
TRBJ2-5 | TRBV4-1 | TRBD2 | 17 | CASSQDTAGGPQETQYF | TGCGCCAGCAGCCAAGATACCGCGGGAGGACCTCAAGAGACCCAGTACTTC
TRBJ1-4 | TRBV7-2 | NA | 17 | CASSLGQGPISNEKLFF | TGTGCCAGCAGCTTGGGGCAGGGACCTATATCTAATGAAAAACTGTTTTTT
TRBJ1-1 | TRBV9 | NA | 14 | CASRGGSSNTEAFF | TGTGCCAGCCGGGGAGGTTCGTCGAACACTGAAGCTTTCTTT
TRBJ2-1 | TRBV28 | NA | 16 | CASSSRLTVTYNEQFF | TGTGCCAGCAGTTCACGACTGACAGTAACCTACAATGAGCAGTTCTTC
TRBJ2-1 | TRBV7-9 | NA | 14 | CASSLAGPTHEQFF | TGTGCCAGCAGCTTAGCGGGACCTACTCATGAGCAGTTCTTC
TRBJ2-1 | TRBV7-9 | TRBD2 | 16 | CASSLAPASGGYEQFF | TGTGCCAGCAGCTTAGCGCCGGCTAGCGGGGGGTATGAGCAGTTCTTC
TRBJ1-1 | TRBV15 | TRBD1 | 13 | CATSQGVWTEAFF | TGTGCCACCAGTCAGGGGGTGTGGACTGAAGCTTTCTTT
TRBJ2-2 | TRBV19 | TRBD2 | 14 | CASSTSGETGELFF | TGTGCCAGTTCGACTAGCGGGGAAACCGGGGAGCTGTTTTTT
TRBJ2-3 | TRBV9 | NA | 16 | CASSVYSSRSTDTQYF | TGTGCCAGCAGCGTATATAGTAGCCGGAGCACAGATACGCAGTATTTT
TRBJ2-5 | TRBV27 | TRBD2 | 14 | CASSVQAGGETQYF | TGTGCCAGCAGTGTGCAGGCGGGAGGGGAGACCCAGTACTTC
TRBJ2-1 | TRBV4-1 | NA | 13 | CASSQKPSHEQFF | TGCGCCAGCAGCCAGAAACCATCCCATGAGCAGTTCTTC
TRBJ2-4 | TRBV11-2 | NA | 18 | CASSPPWTPGGAKNIQYF | TGTGCCAGCAGCCCCCCTTGGACCCCCGGGGGAGCCAAAAACATTCAGTACTTC